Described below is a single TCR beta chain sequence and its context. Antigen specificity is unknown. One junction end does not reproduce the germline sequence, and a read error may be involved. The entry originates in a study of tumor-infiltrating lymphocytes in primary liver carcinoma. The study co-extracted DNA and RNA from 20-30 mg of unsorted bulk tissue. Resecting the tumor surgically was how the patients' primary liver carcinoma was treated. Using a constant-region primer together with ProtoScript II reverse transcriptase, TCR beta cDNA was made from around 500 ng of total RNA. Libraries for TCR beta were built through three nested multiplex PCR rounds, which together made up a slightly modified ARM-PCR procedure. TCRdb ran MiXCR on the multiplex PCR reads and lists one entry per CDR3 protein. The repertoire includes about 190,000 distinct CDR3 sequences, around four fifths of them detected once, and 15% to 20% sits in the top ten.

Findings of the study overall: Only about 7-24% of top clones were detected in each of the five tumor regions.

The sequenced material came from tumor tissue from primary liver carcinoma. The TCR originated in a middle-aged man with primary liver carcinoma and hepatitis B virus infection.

The CDR3 is CASSIRPYDQNF. The CDR3 DNA reads as TGTGCCAGCAGCATTCGGCCGTACGATCAGAACTTC. The chain links TRBV7-2 to TRBJ2-7; D not certain. Germline CDR1 and CDR2: SGHTA and FQGNSA. The CDR3 covers 12 residues.